The clone carrying this T cell receptor beta chain was observed once. Its specificity is unknown. V lost 11 bases to trimming and J lost 0 bases, with 8 bases between them. The CDR3 has 12 amino acids. Germline loops: CDR1 WNHNN, CDR2 SYGVQD (reference sequence). The sample originates from a study of T cell responses to AZD1222 COVID-19 vaccine. Overall study findings and caveats: Just a handful of people given AZD1222 tested seropositive at baseline. Among vaccine-associated CD4 TCRs, coverage spanned spike, with dominance at 160-218 and 743-854. Donors were largely white British and mainly female; clonal diversity was possibly underestimated.

Second-dose recipients at about 4 or about 12 weeks were treated as one pooled group. TCRdb's copy holds only in-frame clones and misses some; the assay was immunoSEQ multiplex PCR. The data hold some 60,000 clones, with roughly 80% observed a single time. V and J are TRBV10-1 and TRBJ1-5; D gene unclear. Sequences were derived from peripheral blood, sampled 28 days after the second AZD1222 dose. This TCR was recovered from an adult who received the AZD1222 COVID-19 vaccine. CDR3 protein: CACSDSNQPQHF. The CDR3 nucleotides are TGCGCCTGCTCCGATAGCAATCAGCCCCAGCATTTT.